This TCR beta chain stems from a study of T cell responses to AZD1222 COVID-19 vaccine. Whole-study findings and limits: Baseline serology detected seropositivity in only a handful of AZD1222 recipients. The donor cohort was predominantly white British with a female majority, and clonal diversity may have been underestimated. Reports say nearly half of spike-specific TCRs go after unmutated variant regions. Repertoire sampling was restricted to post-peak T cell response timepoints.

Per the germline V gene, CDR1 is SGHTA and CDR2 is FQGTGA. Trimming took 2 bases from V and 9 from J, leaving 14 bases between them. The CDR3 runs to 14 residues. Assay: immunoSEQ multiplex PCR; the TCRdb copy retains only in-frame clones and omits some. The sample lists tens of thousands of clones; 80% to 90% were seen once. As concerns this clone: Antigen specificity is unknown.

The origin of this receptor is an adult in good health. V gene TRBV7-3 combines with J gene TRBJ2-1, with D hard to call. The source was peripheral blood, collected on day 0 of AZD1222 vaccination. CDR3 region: CASSLGQMKPEQFF. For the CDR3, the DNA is TGTGCCAGCAGCTTAGGGCAGATGAAGCCTGAGCAGTTCTTC. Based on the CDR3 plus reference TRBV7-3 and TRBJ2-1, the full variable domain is GAGVSQTPSNKVTEKGKYVELRCDPISGHTALYWYRQSLGQGPEFLIYFQGTGAADDSGLPNDRFFAVRPEGSVSTLKIQRTERGDSAVYLCASSLGQMKPEQFFGPGTRLTVL.